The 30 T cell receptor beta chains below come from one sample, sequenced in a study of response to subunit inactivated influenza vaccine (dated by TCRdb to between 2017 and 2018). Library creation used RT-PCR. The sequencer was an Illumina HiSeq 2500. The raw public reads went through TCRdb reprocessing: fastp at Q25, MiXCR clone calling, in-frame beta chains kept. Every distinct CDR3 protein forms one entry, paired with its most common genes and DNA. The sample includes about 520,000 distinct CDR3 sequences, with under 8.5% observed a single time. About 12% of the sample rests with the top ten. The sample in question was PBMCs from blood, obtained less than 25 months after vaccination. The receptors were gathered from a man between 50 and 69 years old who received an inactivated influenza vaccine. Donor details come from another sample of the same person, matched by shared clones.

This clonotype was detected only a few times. The CDR3 here is CASSLLAGLGYNEQFF. The DNA for the CDR3 is TGTGCCAGCAGCCTATTGGCGGGACTGGGCTACAATGAGCAGTTCTTC. This sequence joins TRBV7-8 and TRBJ2-1; a possible D gene is TRBD2 (6 bases). This CDR3 has 16 residues. Per the germline V gene, CDR1 is SGHVS and CDR2 is FQNEAQ. The ends were cut back, 5 bases at V and 3 bases at J, with 17 bases in the middle. Full variable domain (remainder filled in from reference TRBV7-8 and TRBJ2-1): GAGVSQSPRYKVAKRGQDVALRCDPISGHVSLFWYQQALGQGPEFLTYFQNEAQLDKSGLPSDRFFAERPEGSVSTLKIQRTQQEDSAVYLCASSLLAGLGYNEQFFGPGTRLTVL.

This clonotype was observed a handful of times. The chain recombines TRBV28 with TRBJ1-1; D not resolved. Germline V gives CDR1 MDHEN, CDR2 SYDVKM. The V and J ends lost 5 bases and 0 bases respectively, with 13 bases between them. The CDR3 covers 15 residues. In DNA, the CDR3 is TGTGCCAGCAGTGCTGAGGCCTACATGAACACTGAAGCTTTCTTT. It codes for CASSAEAYMNTEAFF.

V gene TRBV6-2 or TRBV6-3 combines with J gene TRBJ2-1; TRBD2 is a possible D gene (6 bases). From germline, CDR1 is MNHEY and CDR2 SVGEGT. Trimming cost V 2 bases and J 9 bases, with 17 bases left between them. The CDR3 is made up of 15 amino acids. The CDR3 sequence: CASSYTGLPRGEQFF. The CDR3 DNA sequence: TGTGCCAGCAGTTACACAGGACTACCTAGAGGTGAGCAGTTCTTC.

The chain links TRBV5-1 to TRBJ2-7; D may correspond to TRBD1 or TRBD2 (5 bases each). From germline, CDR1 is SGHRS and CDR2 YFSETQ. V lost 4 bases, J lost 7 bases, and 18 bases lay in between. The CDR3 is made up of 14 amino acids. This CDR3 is CASSPGTGLFEQYF. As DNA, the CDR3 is TGCGCCAGCAGCCCCGGGACCGGACTTTTTGAGCAGTACTTC.

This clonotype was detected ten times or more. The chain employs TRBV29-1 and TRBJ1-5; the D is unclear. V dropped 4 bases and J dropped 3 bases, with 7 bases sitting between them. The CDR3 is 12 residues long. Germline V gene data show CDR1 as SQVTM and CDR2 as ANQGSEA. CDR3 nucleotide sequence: TGCAGCGTTGGCCAGTCCAATCAGCCCCAGCATTTT. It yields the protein CSVGQSNQPQHF.

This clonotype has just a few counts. CDR3 loop: CASNPRSGATEAFF. In DNA form, the CDR3 reads TGTGCCAGCAACCCTCGGAGTGGGGCAACTGAAGCTTTCTTT. The rearrangement joins TRBV7-2 to TRBJ1-1; D perhaps matches TRBD1 (5 bases). Germline-derived CDR1 and CDR2 are SGHTA and FQGNSA. The V end was cut by 7 bases, the J end by 5 bases, with 17 bases between. The CDR3 has 14 residues.

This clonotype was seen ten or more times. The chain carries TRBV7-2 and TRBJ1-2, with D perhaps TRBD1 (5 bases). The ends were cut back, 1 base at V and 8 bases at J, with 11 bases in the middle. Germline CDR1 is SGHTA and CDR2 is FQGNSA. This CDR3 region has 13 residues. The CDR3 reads CASSLVGGVGYTF. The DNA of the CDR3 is TGTGCCAGCAGCTTAGTTGGGGGAGTGGGCTACACCTTC.

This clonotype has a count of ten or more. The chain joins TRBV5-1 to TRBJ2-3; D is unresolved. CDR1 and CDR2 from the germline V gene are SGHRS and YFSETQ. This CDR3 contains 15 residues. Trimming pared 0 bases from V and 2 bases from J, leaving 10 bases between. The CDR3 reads CASSLDGVNTDTQYF. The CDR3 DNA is TGCGCCAGCAGCTTGGACGGCGTCAACACAGATACGCAGTATTTT. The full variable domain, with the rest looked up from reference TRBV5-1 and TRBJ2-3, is KAGVTQTPRYLIKTRGQQVTLSCSPISGHRSVSWYQQTPGQGLQFLFEYFSETQRNKGNFPGRFSGRQFSNSRSEMNVSTLELGDSALYLCASSLDGVNTDTQYFGPGTRLTVL.

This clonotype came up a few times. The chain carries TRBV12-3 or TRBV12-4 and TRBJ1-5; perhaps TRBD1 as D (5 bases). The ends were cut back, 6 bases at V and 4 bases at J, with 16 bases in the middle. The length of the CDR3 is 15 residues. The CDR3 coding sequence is TGTGCCAGCAGCCTCGGGACCCAAAGGAATCAGCCCCAGCATTTT. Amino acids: CASSLGTQRNQPQHF.

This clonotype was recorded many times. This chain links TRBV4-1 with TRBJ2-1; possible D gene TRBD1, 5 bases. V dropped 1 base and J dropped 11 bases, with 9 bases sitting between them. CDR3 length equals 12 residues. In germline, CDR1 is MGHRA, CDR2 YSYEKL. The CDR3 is CASSQARGKQFF. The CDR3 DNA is TGCGCCAGCAGCCAAGCTAGGGGTAAGCAGTTCTTC.

DNA for the CDR3: TGTGCCAGCAGCAAAACACCAGGGTACCGAGAGACCCAGTACTTC. Protein: CASSKTPGYRETQYF. This chain joins TRBV9 and TRBJ2-5; a possible D gene is TRBD1 (5 bases). The V gene's germline CDR1 is SGDLS and CDR2 YYNGEE. With 4 bases removed from V and 4 bases from J, the gap between germline ends came to 17 bases. The length of the CDR3 is 15 residues.

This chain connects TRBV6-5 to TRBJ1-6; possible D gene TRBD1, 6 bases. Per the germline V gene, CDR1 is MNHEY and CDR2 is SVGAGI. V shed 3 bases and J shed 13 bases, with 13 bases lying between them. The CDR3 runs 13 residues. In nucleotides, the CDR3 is TGTGCCAGCAGTTATCGGACAGAGGGTCCCCTCCACTTT. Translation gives CASSYRTEGPLHF.

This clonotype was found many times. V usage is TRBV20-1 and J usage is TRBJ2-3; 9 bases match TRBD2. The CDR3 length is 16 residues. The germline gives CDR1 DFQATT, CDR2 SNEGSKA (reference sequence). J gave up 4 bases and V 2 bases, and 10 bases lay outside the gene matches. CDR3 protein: CSARPVTSGSSDTQYF. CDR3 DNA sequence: TGCAGTGCTAGACCGGTCACTAGCGGGTCCTCAGATACGCAGTATTTT.

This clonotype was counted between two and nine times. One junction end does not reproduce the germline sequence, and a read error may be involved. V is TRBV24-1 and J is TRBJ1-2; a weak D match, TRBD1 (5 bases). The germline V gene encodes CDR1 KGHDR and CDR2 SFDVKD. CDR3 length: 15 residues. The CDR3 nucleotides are TGTGCCACCAGTGATCCGGGACGGAACGCTTATGGCTACACCTTT. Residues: CATSDPGRNAYGYTF.

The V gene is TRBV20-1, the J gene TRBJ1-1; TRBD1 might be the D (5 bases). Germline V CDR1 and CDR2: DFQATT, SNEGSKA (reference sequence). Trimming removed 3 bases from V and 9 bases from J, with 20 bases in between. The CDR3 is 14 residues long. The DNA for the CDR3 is TGCAGTGCTAGTGGAGGTGCAGGGAATGTTCAAGCTTTCTTT. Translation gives CSASGGAGNVQAFF.

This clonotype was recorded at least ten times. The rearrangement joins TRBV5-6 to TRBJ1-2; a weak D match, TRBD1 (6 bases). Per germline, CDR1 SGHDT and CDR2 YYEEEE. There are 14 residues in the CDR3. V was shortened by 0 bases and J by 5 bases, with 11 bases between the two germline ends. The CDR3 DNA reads TGTGCCAGCAGCTTGGGACAGGTGCTATATGGCTACACCTTC. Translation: CASSLGQVLYGYTF.

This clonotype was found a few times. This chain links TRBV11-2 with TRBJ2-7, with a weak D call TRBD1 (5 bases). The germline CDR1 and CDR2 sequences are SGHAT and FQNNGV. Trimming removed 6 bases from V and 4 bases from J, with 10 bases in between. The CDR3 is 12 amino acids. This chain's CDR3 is CASRLRQYEQYF. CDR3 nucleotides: TGTGCCAGCAGACTACGACAGTACGAGCAGTACTTC.

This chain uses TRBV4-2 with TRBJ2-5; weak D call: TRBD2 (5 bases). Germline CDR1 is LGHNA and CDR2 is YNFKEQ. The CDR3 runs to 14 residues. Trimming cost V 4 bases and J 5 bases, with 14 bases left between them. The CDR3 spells CASSPEVRGETQYF. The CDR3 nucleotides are TGTGCCAGCAGCCCGGAAGTGAGAGGGGAGACCCAGTACTTC.

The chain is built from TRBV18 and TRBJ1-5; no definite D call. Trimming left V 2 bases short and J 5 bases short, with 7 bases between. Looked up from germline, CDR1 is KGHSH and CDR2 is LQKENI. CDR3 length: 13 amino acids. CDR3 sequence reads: CASSPKRDQPQHF. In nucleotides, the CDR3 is TGTGCCAGCTCACCAAAAAGGGATCAGCCCCAGCATTTT. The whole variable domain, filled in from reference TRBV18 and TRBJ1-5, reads NAGVMQNPRHLVRRRGQEARLRCSPMKGHSHVYWYRQLPEEGLKFMVYLQKENIIDESGMPKERFSAEFPKEGPSILRIQQVVRGDSAAYFCASSPKRDQPQHFGDGTRLSIL.

For the CDR3, the DNA is TGCAGTGCTCCCGGGGGAGTAGGAGAGACCCAGTACTTC. It translates to CSAPGGVGETQYF. The chain recombines TRBV20-1 with TRBJ2-5; TRBD2 is a possible D gene (6 bases). Germline lookup yields CDR1 DFQATT and CDR2 SNEGSKA (reference sequence). Trimming cost V 5 bases and J 4 bases, with 14 bases left between them. CDR3 length equals 13 residues.

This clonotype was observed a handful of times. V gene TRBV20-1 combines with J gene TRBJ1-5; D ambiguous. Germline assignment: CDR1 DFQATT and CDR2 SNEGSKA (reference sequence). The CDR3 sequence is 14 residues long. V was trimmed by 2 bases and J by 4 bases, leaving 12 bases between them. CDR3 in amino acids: CSARTRVLNQPQHF. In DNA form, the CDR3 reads TGCAGTGCTAGAACCCGGGTCTTAAATCAGCCCCAGCATTTT.

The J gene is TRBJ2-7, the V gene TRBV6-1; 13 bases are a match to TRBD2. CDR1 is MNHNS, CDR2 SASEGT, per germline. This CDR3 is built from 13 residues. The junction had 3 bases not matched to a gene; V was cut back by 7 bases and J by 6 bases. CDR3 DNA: TGTGCCAGCATAGGACTAGCGGGAGCCGAGCAGTACTTC. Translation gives CASIGLAGAEQYF.

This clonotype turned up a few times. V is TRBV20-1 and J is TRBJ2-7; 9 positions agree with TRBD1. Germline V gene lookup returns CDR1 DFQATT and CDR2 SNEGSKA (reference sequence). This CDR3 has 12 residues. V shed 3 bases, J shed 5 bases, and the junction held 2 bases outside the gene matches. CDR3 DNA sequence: TGCAGTGCTAGGGACAGGGGCAACGAGCAGTACTTC. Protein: CSARDRGNEQYF.

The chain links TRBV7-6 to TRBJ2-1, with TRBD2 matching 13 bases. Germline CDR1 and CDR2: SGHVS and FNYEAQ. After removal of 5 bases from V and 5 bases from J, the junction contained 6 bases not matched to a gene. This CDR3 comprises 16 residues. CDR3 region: CASSPGLAGFNNEQFF. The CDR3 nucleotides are TGTGCCAGCAGCCCGGGACTAGCGGGGTTCAACAATGAGCAGTTCTTC.

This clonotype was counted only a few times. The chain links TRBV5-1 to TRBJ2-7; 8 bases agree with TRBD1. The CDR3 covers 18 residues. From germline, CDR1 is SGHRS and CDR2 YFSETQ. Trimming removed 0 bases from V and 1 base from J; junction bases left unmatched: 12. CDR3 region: CASSLVGSRGRKSYEQYF. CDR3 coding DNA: TGCGCCAGCAGCTTGGTAGGTAGCAGGGGGCGCAAGTCCTACGAGCAGTACTTC. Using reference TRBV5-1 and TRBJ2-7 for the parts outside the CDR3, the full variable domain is KAGVTQTPRYLIKTRGQQVTLSCSPISGHRSVSWYQQTPGQGLQFLFEYFSETQRNKGNFPGRFSGRQFSNSRSEMNVSTLELGDSALYLCASSLVGSRGRKSYEQYFGPGTRLTVT.

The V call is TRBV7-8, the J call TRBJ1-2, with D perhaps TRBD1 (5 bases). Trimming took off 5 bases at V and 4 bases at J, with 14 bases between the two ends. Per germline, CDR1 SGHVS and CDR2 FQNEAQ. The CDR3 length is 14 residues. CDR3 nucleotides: TGTGCCAGCAGCCAGCCAGGGCTAGGCTATGGCTACACCTTC. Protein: CASSQPGLGYGYTF. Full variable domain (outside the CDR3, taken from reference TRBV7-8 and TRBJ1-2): GAGVSQSPRYKVAKRGQDVALRCDPISGHVSLFWYQQALGQGPEFLTYFQNEAQLDKSGLPSDRFFAERPEGSVSTLKIQRTQQEDSAVYLCASSQPGLGYGYTFGSGTRLTVV.

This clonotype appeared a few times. The CDR3 sequence: CASSYVPGGGNEQFF. The CDR3 nucleotides are TGCGCCAGCAGCTACGTGCCTGGTGGCGGAAATGAGCAGTTCTTC. This chain connects TRBV4-3 to TRBJ2-1; unclear D gene. Deletions cut 5 bases from V and 7 bases from J, with 18 bases between. The CDR3 is 15 amino acids. The V gene's germline CDR1 is LGHNA and CDR2 YSLEER.

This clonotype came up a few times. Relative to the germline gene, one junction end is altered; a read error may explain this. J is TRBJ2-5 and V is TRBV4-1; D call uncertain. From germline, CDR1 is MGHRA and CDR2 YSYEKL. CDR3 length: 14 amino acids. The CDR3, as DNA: TGTGCCAGCAGCCGAGCTGGGCTGCAAGAGACCCAGTACTTC. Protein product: CASSRAGLQETQYF.

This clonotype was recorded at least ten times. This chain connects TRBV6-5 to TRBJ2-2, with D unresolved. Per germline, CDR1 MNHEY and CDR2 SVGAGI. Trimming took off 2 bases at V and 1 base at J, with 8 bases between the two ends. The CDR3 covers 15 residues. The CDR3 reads CASSYGVRNTGELFF. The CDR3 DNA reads TGTGCCAGCAGTTACGGGGTTCGGAACACCGGGGAGCTGTTTTTT.

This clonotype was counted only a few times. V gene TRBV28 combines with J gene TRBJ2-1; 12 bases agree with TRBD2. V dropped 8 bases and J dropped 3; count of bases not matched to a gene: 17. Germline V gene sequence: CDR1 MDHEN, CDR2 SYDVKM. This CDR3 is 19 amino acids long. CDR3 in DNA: TGTGCCAGCCAGTTACCCGGGACTAGCGGGTCGGGGCGCTACAATGAGCAGTTCTTC. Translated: CASQLPGTSGSGRYNEQFF.